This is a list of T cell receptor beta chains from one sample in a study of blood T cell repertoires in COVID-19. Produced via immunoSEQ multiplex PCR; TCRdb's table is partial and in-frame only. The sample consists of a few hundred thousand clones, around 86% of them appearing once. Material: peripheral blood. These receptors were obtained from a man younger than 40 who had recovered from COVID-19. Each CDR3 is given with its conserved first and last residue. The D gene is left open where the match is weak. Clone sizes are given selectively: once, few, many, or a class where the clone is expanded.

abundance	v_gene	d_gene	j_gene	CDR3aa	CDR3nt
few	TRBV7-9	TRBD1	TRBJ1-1	CASSPGPGQAARDTEAFF	TGTGCCAGCAGCCCGGGGCCGGGACAGGCTGCAAGGGACACTGAAGCTTTCTTT
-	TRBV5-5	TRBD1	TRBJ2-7	CASSFAIRGTYEQYF	TGTGCCAGCAGCTTTGCCATCAGGGGGACGTACGAGCAGTACTTC
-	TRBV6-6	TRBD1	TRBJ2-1	CASSPRPGQGYYNEQFF	TGTGCCAGCAGTCCCAGACCGGGACAGGGGTATTACAATGAGCAGTTCTTC
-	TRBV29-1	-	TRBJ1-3	CSVDSDSGNTIYF	TGCAGCGTTGACAGCGACTCTGGAAACACCATATATTTT
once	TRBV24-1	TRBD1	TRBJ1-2	CATSDPDRGHGYTF	TGTGCCACCAGTGATCCCGACAGGGGGCATGGCTACACCTTC
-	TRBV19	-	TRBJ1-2	CASSMSQGFYGYTF	TGTGCCAGTAGTATGTCTCAGGGTTTCTATGGCTACACCTTC
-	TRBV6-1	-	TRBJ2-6	CASSENPGRSGANVLTF	TGTGCCAGCAGTGAAAACCCAGGCCGCTCTGGGGCCAACGTCCTGACTTTC
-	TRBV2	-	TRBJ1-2	CASSEATPYGYTF	TGTGCCAGCAGTGAAGCGACTCCGTATGGCTACACCTTC
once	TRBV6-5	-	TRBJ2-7	CASSPIETYEQYF	TGTGCCAGCAGCCCCATAGAGACCTACGAGCAGTACTTC
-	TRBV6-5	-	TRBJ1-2	CASRKGVGMGYGYTF	TGTGCCAGCAGGAAGGGAGTGGGTATGGGCTATGGCTACACCTTC
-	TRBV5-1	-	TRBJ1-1	CASSLSLNTEAFF	TGCGCCAGCAGCTTAAGCCTGAACACTGAAGCTTTCTTT
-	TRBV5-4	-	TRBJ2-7	CASSLYQGGEQYF	TGTGCCAGCAGCTTGTATCAGGGTGGAGAGCAGTACTTC
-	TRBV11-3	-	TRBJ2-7	CASSSGGPYEQYF	TGTGCCAGCAGCTCGGGGGGCCCCTACGAGCAGTACTTC
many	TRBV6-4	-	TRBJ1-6	CASSDGGSGSPLHF	TGTGCCAGCAGTGACGGGGGGAGCGGTTCACCCCTCCACTTT
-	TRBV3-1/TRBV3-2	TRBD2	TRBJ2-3	CASSPVGGSTDTQYF	TGTGCCAGCAGCCCCGTGGGGGGGAGCACAGATACGCAGTATTTT
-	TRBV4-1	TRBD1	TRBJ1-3	CASSPQGTGNTIYF	TGCGCCAGCAGCCCACAGGGGACCGGAAACACCATATATTTT
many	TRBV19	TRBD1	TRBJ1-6	CASSITGDSPLHF	TGTGCCAGTAGTATTACAGGGGATTCACCCCTCCACTTT
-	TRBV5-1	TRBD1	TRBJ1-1	CASGRQGPETEAFF	TGCGCCAGCGGCCGACAGGGCCCAGAGACTGAAGCTTTCTTT
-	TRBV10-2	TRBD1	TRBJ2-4	CASSESSGTGGQNIQYF	TGCGCCAGCAGTGAGTCTTCCGGGACAGGGGGCCAGAACATTCAGTACTTC
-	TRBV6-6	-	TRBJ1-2	CASSAGSNYGYTF	TGTGCCAGCTCGGCAGGGTCTAACTATGGCTACACCTTC
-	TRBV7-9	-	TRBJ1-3	CASLLHGGPGNTIYF	TGTGCCAGCCTCTTACATGGGGGCCCTGGAAACACCATATATTTT
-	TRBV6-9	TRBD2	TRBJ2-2	CAITLNKLAGGTGELFF	TGTGCCATCACCCTAAACAAACTAGCGGGGGGGACCGGGGAGCTGTTTTTT
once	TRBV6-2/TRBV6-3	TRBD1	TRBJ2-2	CASSRTGGNTGELFF	TGTGCCAGCAGTAGGACAGGGGGTAACACCGGGGAGCTGTTTTTT
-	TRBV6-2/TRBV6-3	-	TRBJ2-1	CASSISGGDNEQFF	TGTGCCAGCAGTATCTCGGGGGGCGACAATGAGCAGTTCTTC
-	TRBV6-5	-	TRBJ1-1	CASTQGGDGNTEAFF	TGTGCCAGCACCCAAGGGGGGGACGGAAACACTGAAGCTTTCTTT